These 13 T cell receptor beta chains were sequenced from one sample in a study of regulatory and conventional T cells in RAG deficiency. TCRdb's copy holds only in-frame clones and misses some; the assay was immunoSEQ multiplex PCR. The sample holds 5,500 to 9,000 clones, around 91% seen once. Genomic DNA came from blood regulatory T cells gated CD4+ CD25-high CD127-low. This same sample was also part of a study on regulatory T cells. Per that paper: Primers: 52 TRBV forward and 13 TRBJ reverse.

The sequenced sample was CD127- CD25+ CD4+ Tregs sorted from blood. The receptors originated from a human donor in good health.

The chain has TRBV19 and TRBJ1-6, with D perhaps matching TRBD1 (5 bases). Germline V gives CDR1 LNHDA, CDR2 SQIVND (reference sequence). This CDR3 has 14 amino acids. V shed 5 bases and J shed 7 bases, with 12 bases lying between them. In nucleotides, the CDR3 is TGTGCCAGTAGTGGACAAGGGAGGAATTCACCCCTCCACTTT. This translates into CASSGQGRNSPLHF.

The chain carries TRBV4-1 and TRBJ1-4; weak D call: TRBD1 (6 bases). The CDR3 runs 15 residues. Germline V CDR1 and CDR2: MGHRA, YSYEKL. The V end lost 3 bases, the J end lost 4 bases, and 12 bases lay between the germline ends. The CDR3 is CASSHYQGGNEKLFF. CDR3 bases: TGCGCCAGCAGCCATTATCAAGGGGGTAATGAAAAACTGTTTTTT.

In DNA form, the CDR3 reads TGTGCCAGCAGCTCTAGGTCGTCTCATGGCCTAGCGGGGGCAGATACGCAGTATTTT. It encodes CASSSRSSHGLAGADTQYF. The chain is built from TRBV7-9 and TRBJ2-3, with TRBD2 identical over 10 bases. The CDR3 loop spans 19 amino acids. V was clipped by 4 bases and J by 4 bases; unmatched bases: 17. Germline values: CDR1 SEHNR, CDR2 FQNEAQ (reference sequence).

This chain connects TRBV6-1 to TRBJ1-2, with D possibly being TRBD1 (6 bases). CDR3 length: 13 residues. The V and J ends lost 6 bases and 3 bases respectively, with 11 bases between them. Germline loops: CDR1 MNHNS, CDR2 SASEGT. DNA of the CDR3: TGTGCCAGCAGCTGGGACACCGACTATGGCTACACCTTC. As protein: CASSWDTDYGYTF.

V usage is TRBV2 and J usage is TRBJ1-1; 10 positions match TRBD1. J gave up 5 bases and V 5 bases, and 5 bases lay outside the gene matches. The CDR3 has 14 amino acids. Germline-derived CDR1 and CDR2 are SNHLY and FYNNEI. CDR3 residues: CASSSGTGVTEAFF. The CDR3 DNA reads as TGTGCCAGCAGTTCCGGGACAGGGGTTACTGAAGCTTTCTTT.

The V call is TRBV30, the J call TRBJ1-3, with D perhaps TRBD1 (5 bases). Trimming shortened V by 7 bases and J by 0 bases, and 16 bases separated the two germline ends. The CDR3 length is 15 residues. Germline-derived CDR1 and CDR2 are GTSNPN and SVGIG (reference sequence). The chain's CDR3 is CAFQGRVSSGNTIYF. The CDR3 DNA reads TGTGCCTTCCAGGGAAGGGTCAGCTCTGGAAACACCATATATTTT.

The CDR3 DNA sequence: TGCGCCAGCAGTCCCGCAGGGAACACTGAAGCTTTCTTT. Translating gives CASSPAGNTEAFF. The chain links TRBV5-1 to TRBJ1-1; D is unclear. The ends were cut back, 5 bases at V and 1 base at J, with 9 bases in the middle. This CDR3 has 13 amino acids. Germline V gene lookup returns CDR1 SGHRS and CDR2 YFSETQ.

This clone was recorded a few times. The genes are TRBV6-1 and TRBJ1-1; tentative D call: TRBD1 (6 bases). The germline V gene has CDR1 MNHNS and CDR2 SASEGT. Trimming removed 7 bases at V and 1 base at J, with 16 bases between. The CDR3 runs to 15 residues. In DNA form, the CDR3 reads TGTGCCAGCACCCCAGTTGTGACAGGGAACACTGAAGCTTTCTTT. Its protein is CASTPVVTGNTEAFF.

V and J are TRBV28 and TRBJ1-2, with 8 nucleotides matching TRBD1. Germline values: CDR1 MDHEN, CDR2 SYDVKM. CDR3 length equals 14 residues. Germline trimming cut 6 bases from V and 1 base from J; bases unmatched to any gene: 4. CDR3 protein: CASSRDRGNYGYTF. The CDR3 DNA sequence: TGTGCCAGCAGCCGAGACAGGGGTAACTATGGCTACACCTTC.

This sequence joins TRBV30 and TRBJ1-2; D unresolved. Germline V lookup: CDR1 GTSNPN, CDR2 SVGIG (reference sequence). The V end was cut by 0 bases, the J end by 8 bases, with 7 bases between. The CDR3 sequence is 11 residues long. In DNA, the CDR3 is TGTGCCTGGAGTGTAATTCGGGGCTACACCTTC. Translated, it gives CAWSVIRGYTF. The full variable domain, completed using reference TRBV30 and TRBJ1-2, is SQTIHQWPATLVQPVGSPLSLECTVEGTSNPNLYWYRQAAGRGLQLLFYSVGIGQISSEVPQNLSASRPQDRQFILSSKKLLLSDSGFYLCAWSVIRGYTFGSGTRLTVV.

The CDR3 loop is CASSPPGQGVNEQYF. The CDR3 nucleotides read TGTGCCAGTAGTCCCCCGGGACAGGGAGTAAACGAGCAGTACTTC. V and J are TRBV19 and TRBJ2-7, with 9 bases matching TRBD1. This CDR3 has 15 residues. CDR1 and CDR2 from the germline V gene are LNHDA and SQIVND (reference sequence). V shed 5 bases and J 5 bases; nucleotides not matched to a gene: 10.

The chain has TRBV19 and TRBJ2-1; 10 bases map to TRBD1. With 5 bases clipped from V and 1 base from J, the junction kept 5 bases outside the gene matches. Germline-derived CDR1 and CDR2 are LNHDA and SQIVND (reference sequence). CDR3 size: 16 residues. CDR3 protein: CASSSRDRGSYNEQFF. CDR3 DNA sequence: TGTGCCAGTAGTTCCCGGGACAGGGGATCCTACAATGAGCAGTTCTTC.

The chain combines TRBV6-5 with TRBJ2-6; possibly TRBD2 for D (5 bases). V lost 2 bases to trimming and J lost 4 bases, with 9 bases between them. Looked up from germline, CDR1 is MNHEY and CDR2 is SVGAGI. The CDR3 consists of 15 residues. The CDR3 DNA sequence: TGTGCCAGCAGTTACAGGGCGGGCGGGGCCAACGTCCTGACTTTC. Its translation is CASSYRAGGANVLTF.